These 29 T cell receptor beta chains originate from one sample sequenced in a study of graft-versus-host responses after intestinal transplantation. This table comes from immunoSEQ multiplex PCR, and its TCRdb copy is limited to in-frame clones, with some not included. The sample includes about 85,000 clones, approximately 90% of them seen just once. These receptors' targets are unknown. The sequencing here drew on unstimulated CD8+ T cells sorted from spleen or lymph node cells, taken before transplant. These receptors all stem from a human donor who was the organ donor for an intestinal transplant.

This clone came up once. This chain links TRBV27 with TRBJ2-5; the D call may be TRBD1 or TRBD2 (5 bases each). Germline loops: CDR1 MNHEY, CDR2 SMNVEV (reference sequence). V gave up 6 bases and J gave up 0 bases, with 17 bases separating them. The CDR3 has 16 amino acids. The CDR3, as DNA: TGTGCCAGCAGCCCCTCCCTTGGGACGGACCAAGAGACCCAGTACTTC. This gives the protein CASSPSLGTDQETQYF.

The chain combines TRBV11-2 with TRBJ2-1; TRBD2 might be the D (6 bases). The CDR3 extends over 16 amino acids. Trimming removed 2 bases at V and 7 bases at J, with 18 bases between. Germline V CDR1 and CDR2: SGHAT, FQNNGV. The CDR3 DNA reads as TGTGCCAGCAGCTTACCGTTGCCGGGACTTGGTAATGAGCAGTTCTTC. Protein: CASSLPLPGLGNEQFF. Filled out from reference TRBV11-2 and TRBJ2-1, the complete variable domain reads EAGVAQSPRYKIIEKRQSVAFWCNPISGHATLYWYQQILGQGPKLLIQFQNNGVVDDSQLPKDRFSAERLKGVDSTLKIQPAKLEDSAVYLCASSLPLPGLGNEQFFGPGTRLTVL.

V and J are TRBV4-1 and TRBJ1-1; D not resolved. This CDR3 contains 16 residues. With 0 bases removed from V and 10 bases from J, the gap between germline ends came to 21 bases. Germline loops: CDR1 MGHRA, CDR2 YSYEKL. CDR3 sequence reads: CASSQDQMDASRGAFF. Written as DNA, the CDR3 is TGCGCCAGCAGCCAAGATCAAATGGACGCCTCACGTGGAGCTTTCTTT.

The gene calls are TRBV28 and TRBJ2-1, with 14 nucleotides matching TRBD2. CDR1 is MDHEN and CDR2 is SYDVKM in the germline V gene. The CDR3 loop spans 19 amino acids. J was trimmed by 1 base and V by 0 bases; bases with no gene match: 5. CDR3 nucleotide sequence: TGTGCCAGCAGTTTATGGGGACTAGCGGGAGTGAAATCCTACAATGAGCAGTTCTTC. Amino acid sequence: CASSLWGLAGVKSYNEQFF.

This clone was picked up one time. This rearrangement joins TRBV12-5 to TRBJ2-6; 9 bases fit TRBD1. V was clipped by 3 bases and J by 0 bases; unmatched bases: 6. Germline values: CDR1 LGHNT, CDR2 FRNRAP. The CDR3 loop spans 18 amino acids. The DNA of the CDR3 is TGTGCTAGTGGTTTTCGGGACAGGGAGAGCTCTGGGGCCAACGTCCTGACTTTC. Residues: CASGFRDRESSGANVLTF. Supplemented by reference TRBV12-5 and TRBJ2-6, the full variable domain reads DARVTQTPRHKVTEMGQEVTMRCQPILGHNTVFWYRQTMMQGLELLAYFRNRAPLDDSGMPKDRFSAEMPDATLATLKIQPSEPRDSAVYFCASGFRDRESSGANVLTFGAGSRLTVL.

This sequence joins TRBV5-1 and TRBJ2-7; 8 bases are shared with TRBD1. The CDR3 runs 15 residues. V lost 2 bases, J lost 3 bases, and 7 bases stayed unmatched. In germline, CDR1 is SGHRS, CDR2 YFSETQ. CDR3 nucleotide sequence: TGCGCCAGCAGCTTCGGACAGGGATGGGGCTACGAGCAGTACTTC. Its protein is CASSFGQGWGYEQYF.

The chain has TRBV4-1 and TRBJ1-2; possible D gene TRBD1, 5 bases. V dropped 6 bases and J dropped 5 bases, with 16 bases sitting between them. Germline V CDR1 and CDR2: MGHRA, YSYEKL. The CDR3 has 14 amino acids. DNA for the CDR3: TGCGCCAGCAGTCTGGGACCGCTGGCTTATGGCTACACCTTC. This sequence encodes CASSLGPLAYGYTF.

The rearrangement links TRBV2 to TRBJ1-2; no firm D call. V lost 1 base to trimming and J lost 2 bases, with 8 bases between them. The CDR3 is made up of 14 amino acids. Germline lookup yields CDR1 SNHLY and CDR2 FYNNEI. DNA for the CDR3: TGTGCCAGCAGTGAAGGGGTCGCGAACTATGGCTACACCTTC. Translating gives CASSEGVANYGYTF.

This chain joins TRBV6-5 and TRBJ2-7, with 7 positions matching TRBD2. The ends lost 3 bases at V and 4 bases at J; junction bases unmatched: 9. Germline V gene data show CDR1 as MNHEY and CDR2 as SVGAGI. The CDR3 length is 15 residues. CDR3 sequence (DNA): TGTGCCAGCAGTTATGAGCGGGACTCTGTGTACGAGCAGTACTTC. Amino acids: CASSYERDSVYEQYF.

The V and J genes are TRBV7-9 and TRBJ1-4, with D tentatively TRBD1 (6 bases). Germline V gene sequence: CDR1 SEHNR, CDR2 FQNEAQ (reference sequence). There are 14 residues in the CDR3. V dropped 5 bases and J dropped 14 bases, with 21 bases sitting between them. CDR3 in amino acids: CASSASIAGTMLFF. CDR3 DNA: TGTGCCAGCAGCGCAAGCATCGCCGGGACAATGCTGTTTTTT.

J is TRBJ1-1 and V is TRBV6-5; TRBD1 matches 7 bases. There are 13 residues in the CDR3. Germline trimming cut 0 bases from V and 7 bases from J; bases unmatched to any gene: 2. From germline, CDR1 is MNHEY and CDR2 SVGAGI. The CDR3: CASSYSTGYEAFF. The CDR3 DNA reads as TGTGCCAGCAGTTACTCGACAGGGTATGAAGCTTTCTTT.

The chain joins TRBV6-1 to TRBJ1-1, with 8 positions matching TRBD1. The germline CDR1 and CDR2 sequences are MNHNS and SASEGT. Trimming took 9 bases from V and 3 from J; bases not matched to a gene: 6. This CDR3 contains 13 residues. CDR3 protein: CASVGQGDTEAFF. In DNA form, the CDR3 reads TGTGCCAGTGTAGGACAGGGCGACACTGAAGCTTTCTTT.

The chain's CDR3 is CASMGGDYEQYF. CDR3 sequence (DNA): TGTGCCAGTATGGGGGGCGACTACGAGCAGTACTTC. This sequence joins TRBV19 and TRBJ2-7; the D gene could be TRBD1 or TRBD2 (6 bases each). Trimming took off 7 bases at V and 3 bases at J, with 10 bases between the two ends. The CDR3 covers 12 residues. The germline V gene has CDR1 LNHDA and CDR2 SQIVND (reference sequence).

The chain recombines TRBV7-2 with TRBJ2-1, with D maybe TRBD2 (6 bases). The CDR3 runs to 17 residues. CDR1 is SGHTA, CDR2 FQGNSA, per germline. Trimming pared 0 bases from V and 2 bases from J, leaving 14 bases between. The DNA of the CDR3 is TGTGCCAGCAGCTTAGCGCTTGCGGGGACCGCCTACAATGAGCAGTTCTTC. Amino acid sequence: CASSLALAGTAYNEQFF.

For the CDR3, the DNA is TGTGCCAGTAGTATCCCCTCCGGGGCTTTCTTT. Protein product: CASSIPSGAFF. The genes are TRBV19 and TRBJ1-1; D is unclear. CDR1 is LNHDA, CDR2 SQIVND, per germline (reference sequence). Trimming pared 3 bases from V and 11 bases from J, leaving 10 bases between. This CDR3 is built from 11 residues.

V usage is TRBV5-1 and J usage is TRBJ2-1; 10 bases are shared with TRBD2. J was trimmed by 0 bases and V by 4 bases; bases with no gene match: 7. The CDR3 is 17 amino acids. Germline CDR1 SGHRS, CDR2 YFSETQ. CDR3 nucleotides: TGCGCCAGCAGCCCCCTTGGACTAGCGGACTCCTACAATGAGCAGTTCTTC. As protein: CASSPLGLADSYNEQFF.

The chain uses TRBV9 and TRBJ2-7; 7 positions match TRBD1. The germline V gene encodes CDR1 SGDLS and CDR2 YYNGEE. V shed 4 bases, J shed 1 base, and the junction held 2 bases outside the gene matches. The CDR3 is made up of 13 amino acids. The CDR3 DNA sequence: TGTGCCAGCAGCATGACAGGGTCCTACGAGCAGTACTTC. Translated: CASSMTGSYEQYF.

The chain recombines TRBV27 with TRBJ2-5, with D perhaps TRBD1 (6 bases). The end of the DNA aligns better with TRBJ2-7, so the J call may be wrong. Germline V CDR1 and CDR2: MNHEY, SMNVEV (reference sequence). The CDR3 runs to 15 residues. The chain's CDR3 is CASSSLTGSFYEQYF. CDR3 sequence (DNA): TGTGCCAGCAGTAGCTTAACAGGGTCCTTCTACGAGCAGTACTTC.

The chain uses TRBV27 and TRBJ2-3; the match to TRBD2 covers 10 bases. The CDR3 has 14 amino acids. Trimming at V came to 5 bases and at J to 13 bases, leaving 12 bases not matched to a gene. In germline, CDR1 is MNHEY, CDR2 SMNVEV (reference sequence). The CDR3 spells CASSPTTSGQSEYF. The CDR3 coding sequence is TGTGCCAGCAGTCCCACGACTAGCGGGCAATCGGAGTATTTT.

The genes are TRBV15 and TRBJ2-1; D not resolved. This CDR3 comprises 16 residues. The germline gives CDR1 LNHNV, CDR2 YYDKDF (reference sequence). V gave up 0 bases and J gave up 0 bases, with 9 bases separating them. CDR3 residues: CATSRETSSSYNEQFF. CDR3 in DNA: TGTGCCACCAGCAGAGAGACCTCAAGCTCCTACAATGAGCAGTTCTTC.

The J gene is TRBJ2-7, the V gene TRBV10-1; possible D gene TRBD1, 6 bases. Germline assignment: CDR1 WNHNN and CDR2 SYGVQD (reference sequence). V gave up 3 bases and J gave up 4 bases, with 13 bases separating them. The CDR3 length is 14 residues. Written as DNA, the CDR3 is TGCGCCAGCAGTGACCCGGACAGCGCTTACGAGCAGTACTTC. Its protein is CASSDPDSAYEQYF.

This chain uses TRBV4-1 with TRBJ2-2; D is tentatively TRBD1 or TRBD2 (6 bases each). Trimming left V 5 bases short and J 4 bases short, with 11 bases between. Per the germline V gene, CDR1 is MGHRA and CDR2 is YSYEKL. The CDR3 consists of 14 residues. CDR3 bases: TGCGCCAGCAGCGGGGGGCAGGGCACCGGGGAGCTGTTTTTT. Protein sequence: CASSGGQGTGELFF.

The CDR3 nucleotides are TGTGCCAGCAGTGAGACTAGCGGGAGGAAGGGGGGCGAGCAGTACTTC. Translating it yields CASSETSGRKGGEQYF. The chain combines TRBV6-1 with TRBJ2-7; 13 bases fit TRBD2. The CDR3 loop spans 16 amino acids. Germline V gives CDR1 MNHNS, CDR2 SASEGT. Trimming took 3 bases from V and 6 from J; bases not matched to a gene: 8.

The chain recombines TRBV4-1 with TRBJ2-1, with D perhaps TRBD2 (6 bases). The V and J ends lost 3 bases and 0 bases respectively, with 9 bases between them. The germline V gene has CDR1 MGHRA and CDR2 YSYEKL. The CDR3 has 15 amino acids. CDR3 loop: CASSHSGLSYNEQFF. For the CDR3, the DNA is TGCGCCAGCAGCCATTCGGGACTCTCCTACAATGAGCAGTTCTTC.

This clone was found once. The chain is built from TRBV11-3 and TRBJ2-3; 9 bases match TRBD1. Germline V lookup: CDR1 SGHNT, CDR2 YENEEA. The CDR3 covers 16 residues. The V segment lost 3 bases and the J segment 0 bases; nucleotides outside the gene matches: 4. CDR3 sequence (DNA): TGTGCCAGCAGCTTTAACAGGGGGCTAAGCACAGATACGCAGTATTTT. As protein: CASSFNRGLSTDTQYF.

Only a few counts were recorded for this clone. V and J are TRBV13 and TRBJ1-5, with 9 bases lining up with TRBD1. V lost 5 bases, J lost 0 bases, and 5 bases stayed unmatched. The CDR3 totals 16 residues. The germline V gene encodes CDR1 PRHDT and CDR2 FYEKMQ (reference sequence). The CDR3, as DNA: TGTGCCAGCAGCACAGGGGGCATCAATAGCAATCAGCCCCAGCATTTT. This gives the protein CASSTGGINSNQPQHF.

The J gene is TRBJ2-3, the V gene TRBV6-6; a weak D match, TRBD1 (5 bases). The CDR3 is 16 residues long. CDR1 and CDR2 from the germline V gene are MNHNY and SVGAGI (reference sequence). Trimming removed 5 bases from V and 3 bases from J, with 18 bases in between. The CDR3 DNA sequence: TGTGCCAGCAGTCCTATCGGCAGGGTTGTAACAGATACGCAGTATTTT. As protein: CASSPIGRVVTDTQYF.

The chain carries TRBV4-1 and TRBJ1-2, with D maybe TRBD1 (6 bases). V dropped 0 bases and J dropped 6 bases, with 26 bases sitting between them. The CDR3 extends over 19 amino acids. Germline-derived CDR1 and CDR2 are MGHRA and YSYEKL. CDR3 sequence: CASSQDFGRGLTLTDGYTF. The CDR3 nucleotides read TGCGCCAGCAGCCAAGATTTTGGCAGGGGCCTTACCCTTACCGATGGCTACACCTTC.

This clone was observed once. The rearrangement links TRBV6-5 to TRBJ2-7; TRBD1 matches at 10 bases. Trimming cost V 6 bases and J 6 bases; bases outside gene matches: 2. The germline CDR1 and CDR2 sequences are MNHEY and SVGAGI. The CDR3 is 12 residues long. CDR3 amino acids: CASRGQGPEQYF. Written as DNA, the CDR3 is TGTGCCAGCAGGGGACAGGGGCCCGAGCAGTACTTC.